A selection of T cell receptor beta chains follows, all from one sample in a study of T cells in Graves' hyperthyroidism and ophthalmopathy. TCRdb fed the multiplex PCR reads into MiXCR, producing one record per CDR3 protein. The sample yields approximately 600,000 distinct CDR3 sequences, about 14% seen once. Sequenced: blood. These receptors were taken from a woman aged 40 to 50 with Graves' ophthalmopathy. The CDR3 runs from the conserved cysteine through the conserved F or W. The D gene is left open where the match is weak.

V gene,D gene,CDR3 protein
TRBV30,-,CAWTHPGRPNTEAFF
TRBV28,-,CASSLLTGPPYEQYF
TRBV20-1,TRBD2,CSAERTSGFYEQYF
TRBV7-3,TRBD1,CASSRDRGWYNTEAFF
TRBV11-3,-,CASSPSLGFYEQYF
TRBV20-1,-,CSASLGQPQHF
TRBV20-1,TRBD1,CSAGGQGGSNQPQHF
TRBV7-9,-,CASSSGVLYTGELFF
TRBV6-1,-,CASGVGMNYGYTF
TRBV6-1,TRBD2,CASRVTSGGKETQYF
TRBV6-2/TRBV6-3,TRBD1,CASSYQTDRVNEQYF
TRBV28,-,CASSPQREQYF
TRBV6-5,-,CASSYSEGKNIQYF
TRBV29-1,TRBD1,CSVKVRDRRAEQYF
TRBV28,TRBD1,CASSPGQSRVGAFF
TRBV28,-,CASSSTSTYEQYF
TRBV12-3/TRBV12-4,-,CASSSTGSNYGYTF
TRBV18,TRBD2,CASSPNSGVEETQYF
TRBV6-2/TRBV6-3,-,CASSPPAWGNQPQHF
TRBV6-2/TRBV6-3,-,CASSSSGPSYEQYF
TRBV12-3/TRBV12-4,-,CASSPSSGDYEQYF
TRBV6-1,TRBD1,CASNGQENTGELFF
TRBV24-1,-,CATTGSNYEQYF
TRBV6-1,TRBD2,CASSKLGGAGQETQYF
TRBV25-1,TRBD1,CASSESGTGGDGYTF
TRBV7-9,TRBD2,CASSLSNLAGGRDEQYF
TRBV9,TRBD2,CASSAGLAGRGGELFF
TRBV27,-,CASSLGGWDYGYTF
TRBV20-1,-,CSASELGDSGANVLTF
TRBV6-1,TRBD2,CASSSLRASGGNEQYF
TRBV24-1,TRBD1,CATSDRDSYSGANVLTF
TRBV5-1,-,CASSGTGTSTEAFF
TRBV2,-,CASRGTGIYGYTF
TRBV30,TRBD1,CAWSVEIPGQHSYEQYF
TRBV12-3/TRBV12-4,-,CASSLRRDQPQHF
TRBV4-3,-,CASSPSHVQRLTGNSPLHF
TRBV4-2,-,CASSPSNGANIQYF
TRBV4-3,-,CASGHGGGPNTGELFF
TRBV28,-,CASRFNGQFYNSPLHF
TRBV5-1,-,CASSLDLGYTEAFF
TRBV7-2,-,CASSMELYGYTF
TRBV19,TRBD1,CASIGTVTNTEAFF
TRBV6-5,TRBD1,CASSFGTGTYEQYF
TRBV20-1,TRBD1,CSAGEGGTEETQYF
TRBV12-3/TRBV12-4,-,CASSSAGMWYF
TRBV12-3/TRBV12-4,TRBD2,CARISGLAGEGEQYF